This T cell receptor (beta chain) was documented in a study of T cells in Graves' hyperthyroidism and ophthalmopathy. This clonotype was observed many times. V was trimmed by 10 bases and J by 6 bases, leaving 19 bases between them. Germline V gene lookup returns CDR1 MNHEY and CDR2 SVGAGI. The CDR3 runs 15 residues. Amplification of TCR beta CDR3 regions used RNA as the template. TCR CDR3 regions were first amplified by RT-PCR with HTBI primers. TCRdb reprocessed the multiplex PCR reads with MiXCR, giving one entry per CDR3 protein. The sample carries around 570,000 distinct CDR3 sequences, just under 20% recorded once.

The chain links TRBV6-5 to TRBJ1-6; no definite D call. The TCR comes from a man in his forties with Graves' ophthalmopathy. Sequencing was done on a sample of blood. DNA of the CDR3: TGTGCCACCACGTCACTCGGAGCTAGTAATTCACCCCTCCACTTT. Encoded protein: CATTSLGASNSPLHF.